The rows below give T cell receptor beta chains drawn from one sample of a study of cytomegalovirus exposure and HLA in healthy donors. TCRdb keeps only in-frame clones here, not all; method: immunoSEQ multiplex PCR. The sample carries more than 90,000 clones, approximately 90% recorded once. The sample comprised PBMCs. All receptors derive from a man between 18 and 29 years old in good health and CMV-seronegative. Each CDR3 is given with its conserved first and last residue. A D gene is named only where the DNA matches it firmly. Not all rows give a size; the values are once, few, many and, for expanded clones, a class.

j_call: TRBJ2-2; v_call: TRBV6-4; d_call: .; cdr3_length: 18; clone_size: .; cdr3_aa: CASSDPLVGRAGTGELFF; cdr3_nt: TGTGCCAGCAGTGACCCCCTTGTCGGAAGGGCGGGCACCGGGGAGCTGTTTTTT
j_call: TRBJ2-3; v_call: TRBV28; d_call: TRBD2; cdr3_length: 16; clone_size: .; cdr3_aa: CASSFQAGGYTDTQYF; cdr3_nt: TGTGCCAGCAGTTTCCAAGCGGGGGGGTACACAGATACGCAGTATTTT
j_call: TRBJ1-4; v_call: TRBV7-2; d_call: TRBD1; cdr3_length: 15; clone_size: .; cdr3_aa: CASSLRSGGSEKLFF; cdr3_nt: TGTGCCAGCAGCTTACGGTCAGGGGGGAGTGAAAAACTGTTTTTT
j_call: TRBJ2-7; v_call: TRBV14; d_call: TRBD1; cdr3_length: 17; clone_size: .; cdr3_aa: CASSQDLNGQGAYEQYF; cdr3_nt: TGTGCCAGCAGCCAAGATCTAAACGGACAGGGGGCTTACGAGCAGTACTTC
j_call: TRBJ2-7; v_call: TRBV5-4; d_call: .; cdr3_length: 14; clone_size: .; cdr3_aa: CASSLDRSSYEQYF; cdr3_nt: TGTGCCAGCAGCTTGGACAGGAGCTCCTACGAGCAGTACTTC
j_call: TRBJ2-1; v_call: TRBV6-1; d_call: TRBD2; cdr3_length: 16; clone_size: .; cdr3_aa: CASSEATSAAYNEQFF; cdr3_nt: TGTGCCAGCAGTGAAGCAACTAGCGCCGCCTACAATGAGCAGTTCTTC
j_call: TRBJ1-2; v_call: TRBV27; d_call: .; cdr3_length: 14; clone_size: .; cdr3_aa: CASSSIGSGYGYTF; cdr3_nt: TGTGCCAGCAGTTCGATAGGTTCAGGGTATGGCTACACCTTC
j_call: TRBJ1-5; v_call: TRBV6-1; d_call: .; cdr3_length: 14; clone_size: .; cdr3_aa: CAATTTGSPSPQHF; cdr3_nt: TGTGCCGCAACGACTACAGGGAGCCCTTCGCCCCAGCATTTT
j_call: TRBJ1-5; v_call: TRBV28; d_call: .; cdr3_length: 13; clone_size: many; cdr3_aa: CASSSGFWKPQHF; cdr3_nt: TGTGCCAGCAGCTCAGGGTTTTGGAAGCCCCAGCATTTT
j_call: TRBJ2-5; v_call: TRBV5-1; d_call: .; cdr3_length: 13; clone_size: .; cdr3_aa: CASRSTGQETQYF; cdr3_nt: TGCGCCAGCAGGTCTACAGGTCAAGAGACCCAGTACTTC
j_call: TRBJ2-7; v_call: TRBV5-4; d_call: TRBD2; cdr3_length: 16; clone_size: .; cdr3_aa: CASSLGAASGIYEQYF; cdr3_nt: TGTGCCAGCAGCTTGGGGGCGGCTAGCGGGATCTACGAGCAGTACTTC
j_call: TRBJ2-7; v_call: TRBV5-1; d_call: TRBD1; cdr3_length: 15; clone_size: .; cdr3_aa: CASSLVGTDSYEQYF; cdr3_nt: TGCGCCAGCAGCTTGGTGGGGACAGATTCCTACGAGCAGTACTTC
j_call: TRBJ2-7; v_call: TRBV6-5; d_call: TRBD2; cdr3_length: 14; clone_size: .; cdr3_aa: CASSGTSGKYEQYF; cdr3_nt: TGTGCCAGCAGCGGGACTAGCGGGAAGTACGAGCAGTACTTC
j_call: TRBJ1-4; v_call: TRBV19; d_call: TRBD1; cdr3_length: 17; clone_size: .; cdr3_aa: CASSIGTVLPLNEKLFF; cdr3_nt: TGTGCCAGTAGTATCGGGACAGTCCTTCCTTTGAATGAAAAACTGTTTTTT
j_call: TRBJ2-7; v_call: TRBV1; d_call: .; cdr3_length: 14; clone_size: few; cdr3_aa: CTSGRLAGGSEQYF; cdr3_nt: TGCACCAGCGGACGACTAGCGGGAGGGAGCGAGCAGTACTTC
j_call: TRBJ1-3; v_call: TRBV27; d_call: .; cdr3_length: 14; clone_size: .; cdr3_aa: CASSDPGVGNTIYF; cdr3_nt: TGTGCCAGCTCCGACCCGGGGGTTGGAAACACCATATATTTT
j_call: TRBJ2-7; v_call: TRBV11-1; d_call: TRBD2; cdr3_length: 14; clone_size: .; cdr3_aa: CASSWGTSAYEQYF; cdr3_nt: TGTGCCAGCAGCTGGGGGACTAGCGCCTACGAGCAGTACTTC
j_call: TRBJ2-7; v_call: TRBV7-2; d_call: TRBD1; cdr3_length: 15; clone_size: .; cdr3_aa: CASSLAADRIYEQYF; cdr3_nt: TGTGCCAGCAGCTTAGCCGCGGACAGGATCTACGAGCAGTACTTC
j_call: TRBJ2-7; v_call: TRBV4-1; d_call: TRBD1; cdr3_length: 14; clone_size: .; cdr3_aa: CASSLGTGSYEQYF; cdr3_nt: TGCGCCAGCAGTCTCGGGACAGGTTCCTACGAGCAGTACTTC
j_call: TRBJ1-3; v_call: TRBV7-2; d_call: .; cdr3_length: 15; clone_size: .; cdr3_aa: CASSLGPLPGNTIYF; cdr3_nt: TGTGCCAGCAGCTTAGGGCCGTTACCTGGAAACACCATATATTTT
j_call: TRBJ1-3; v_call: TRBV10-1; d_call: .; cdr3_length: 17; clone_size: once; cdr3_aa: CASSEAGGPNSGNTIYF; cdr3_nt: TGCGCCAGCAGTGAAGCGGGGGGACCGAACTCTGGAAACACCATATATTTT
j_call: TRBJ2-7; v_call: TRBV25-1; d_call: TRBD1; cdr3_length: 15; clone_size: .; cdr3_aa: CASSETGGNSYEQYF; cdr3_nt: TGTGCCAGCAGTGAGACAGGGGGCAATTCCTACGAGCAGTACTTC
j_call: TRBJ2-3; v_call: TRBV7-8; d_call: TRBD1; cdr3_length: 16; clone_size: .; cdr3_aa: CASSIGTGYDTDTQYF; cdr3_nt: TGTGCCAGCAGCATAGGGACAGGTTACGACACAGATACGCAGTATTTT
j_call: TRBJ2-7; v_call: TRBV5-6; d_call: TRBD2; cdr3_length: 12; clone_size: once; cdr3_aa: CASSRGDYEQYF; cdr3_nt: TGTGCCAGCAGCCGGGGGGACTACGAGCAGTACTTC
j_call: TRBJ2-7; v_call: TRBV7-2; d_call: .; cdr3_length: 15; clone_size: .; cdr3_aa: CASSSDIYSSYEQYF; cdr3_nt: TGTGCCAGCAGCTCAGACATATACTCCTCCTACGAGCAGTACTTC
j_call: TRBJ2-7; v_call: TRBV15; d_call: .; cdr3_length: 14; clone_size: once; cdr3_aa: CATSRDLEAGEQYF; cdr3_nt: TGTGCCACCAGCAGAGATCTGGAGGCTGGCGAGCAGTACTTC
j_call: TRBJ1-2; v_call: TRBV19; d_call: .; cdr3_length: 16; clone_size: .; cdr3_aa: CASLSPGRKLGYGYTF; cdr3_nt: TGTGCCAGTCTTTCCCCCGGGAGGAAATTAGGGTATGGCTACACCTTC
j_call: TRBJ2-7; v_call: TRBV7-2; d_call: .; cdr3_length: 14; clone_size: few; cdr3_aa: CASSLGLQLYEQYF; cdr3_nt: TGTGCCAGCAGCTTAGGACTGCAGCTCTACGAGCAGTACTTC
j_call: TRBJ2-7; v_call: TRBV19; d_call: TRBD1; cdr3_length: 13; clone_size: .; cdr3_aa: CATRDSTTYEQYF; cdr3_nt: TGTGCCACCAGGGACAGTACGACCTACGAGCAGTACTTC
j_call: TRBJ2-7; v_call: TRBV28; d_call: TRBD1; cdr3_length: 17; clone_size: .; cdr3_aa: CASSFFYGQGSSYEQYF; cdr3_nt: TGTGCCAGCAGTTTTTTCTACGGACAGGGTTCATCCTACGAGCAGTACTTC
j_call: TRBJ1-5; v_call: TRBV18; d_call: TRBD1; cdr3_length: 16; clone_size: .; cdr3_aa: CASSSSTGTGNQPQHF; cdr3_nt: TGTGCCAGCTCATCCTCGACAGGGACAGGCAATCAGCCCCAGCATTTT
j_call: TRBJ1-4; v_call: TRBV5-6; d_call: .; cdr3_length: 15; clone_size: .; cdr3_aa: CASSPGGTGIEKLFF; cdr3_nt: TGTGCCAGCAGCCCGGGTGGTACAGGGATTGAAAAACTGTTTTTT
j_call: TRBJ2-7; v_call: TRBV19; d_call: .; cdr3_length: 15; clone_size: .; cdr3_aa: CASSISRGSSYEQYF; cdr3_nt: TGTGCCAGTAGTATTAGTCGGGGGAGCTCCTACGAGCAGTACTTC
j_call: TRBJ2-1; v_call: TRBV28; d_call: .; cdr3_length: 14; clone_size: .; cdr3_aa: CASSLSGLNNEQFF; cdr3_nt: TGTGCCAGCAGTTTGTCAGGACTAAACAATGAGCAGTTCTTC
j_call: TRBJ1-1; v_call: TRBV6-1; d_call: TRBD1; cdr3_length: 14; clone_size: .; cdr3_aa: CASRVGQGADEAFF; cdr3_nt: TGTGCCAGCAGGGTAGGACAGGGGGCAGATGAAGCTTTCTTT
j_call: TRBJ2-1; v_call: TRBV4-1; d_call: TRBD2; cdr3_length: 16; clone_size: once; cdr3_aa: CASSLQGTSGGDEQFF; cdr3_nt: TGCGCCAGCAGCCTACAAGGGACTAGCGGAGGGGATGAGCAGTTCTTC
j_call: TRBJ2-7; v_call: TRBV9; d_call: TRBD2; cdr3_length: 16; clone_size: few; cdr3_aa: CASSAGLAGGPYEQYF; cdr3_nt: TGTGCCAGCAGCGCTGGACTAGCGGGAGGACCCTACGAGCAGTACTTC
j_call: TRBJ1-2; v_call: TRBV29-1; d_call: .; cdr3_length: 12; clone_size: few; cdr3_aa: CSVDETDYGYTF; cdr3_nt: TGCAGCGTTGACGAGACAGACTATGGCTACACCTTC
j_call: TRBJ2-7; v_call: TRBV6-1; d_call: .; cdr3_length: 13; clone_size: .; cdr3_aa: CASSAADTYEQYF; cdr3_nt: TGTGCCAGCAGTGCGGCAGACACCTACGAGCAGTACTTC
j_call: TRBJ2-2; v_call: TRBV7-7; d_call: .; cdr3_length: 13; clone_size: .; cdr3_aa: CASRGTSTGELFF; cdr3_nt: TGTGCCAGCAGGGGAACTAGCACCGGGGAGCTGTTTTTT
j_call: TRBJ1-2; v_call: TRBV19; d_call: .; cdr3_length: 14; clone_size: .; cdr3_aa: CASRVVGSDYGYTF; cdr3_nt: TGTGCCAGTAGGGTTGTGGGGAGTGACTATGGCTACACCTTC
j_call: TRBJ2-7; v_call: TRBV11-3; d_call: .; cdr3_length: 15; clone_size: .; cdr3_aa: CASSSTNQIRGRQYF; cdr3_nt: TGTGCCAGCAGCTCGACAAACCAGATCAGGGGTCGGCAGTACTTC
j_call: TRBJ1-2; v_call: TRBV6-5; d_call: .; cdr3_length: 15; clone_size: .; cdr3_aa: CASRKDRTANYGYTF; cdr3_nt: TGTGCCAGCAGAAAAGATAGGACAGCCAACTATGGCTACACCTTC
j_call: TRBJ2-3; v_call: TRBV5-1; d_call: TRBD2; cdr3_length: 15; clone_size: .; cdr3_aa: CASSLVGGRTDTQYF; cdr3_nt: TGCGCCAGCAGCTTGGTTGGCGGGAGAACAGATACGCAGTATTTT
j_call: TRBJ2-1; v_call: TRBV4-3; d_call: .; cdr3_length: 15; clone_size: once; cdr3_aa: CASSPGGSGAREQFF; cdr3_nt: TGCGCCAGCAGCCCGGGGGGATCGGGGGCGCGGGAGCAGTTCTTC
j_call: TRBJ2-4; v_call: TRBV7-9; d_call: .; cdr3_length: 16; clone_size: .; cdr3_aa: CASSSMTGVAKNIQYF; cdr3_nt: TGTGCCAGCAGCTCGATGACGGGGGTGGCCAAAAACATTCAGTACTTC
j_call: TRBJ1-4; v_call: TRBV6-5; d_call: .; cdr3_length: 14; clone_size: once; cdr3_aa: CASSYRGPNEKLFF; cdr3_nt: TGTGCCAGCAGTTACAGGGGCCCTAATGAAAAACTGTTTTTT
j_call: TRBJ1-1; v_call: TRBV11-3; d_call: TRBD1; cdr3_length: 14; clone_size: .; cdr3_aa: CASSSRDRGTEAFF; cdr3_nt: TGTGCCAGCAGCTCCCGGGACAGGGGTACTGAAGCTTTCTTT
j_call: TRBJ2-3; v_call: TRBV18; d_call: TRBD2; cdr3_length: 16; clone_size: .; cdr3_aa: CASSPQSSGIEDTQYF; cdr3_nt: TGTGCCAGCTCACCACAATCTAGCGGGATTGAAGATACGCAGTATTTT
j_call: TRBJ2-7; v_call: TRBV7-8; d_call: TRBD2; cdr3_length: 17; clone_size: .; cdr3_aa: CASSLITRLAGAYEQYF; cdr3_nt: TGTGCCAGCAGCTTAATCACAAGGCTAGCGGGGGCCTACGAGCAGTACTTC
j_call: TRBJ1-5; v_call: TRBV27; d_call: .; cdr3_length: 17; clone_size: .; cdr3_aa: CASSLTSQTGTNQPQHF; cdr3_nt: TGTGCCAGCAGTTTAACCTCCCAGACAGGAACGAATCAGCCCCAGCATTTT
j_call: TRBJ2-2; v_call: TRBV5-1; d_call: TRBD1; cdr3_length: 16; clone_size: .; cdr3_aa: CASRARGLRSPGELFF; cdr3_nt: TGCGCCAGCAGGGCCAGGGGGCTTAGGTCTCCCGGGGAGCTGTTTTTT
j_call: TRBJ2-3; v_call: TRBV6-4; d_call: TRBD1; cdr3_length: 15; clone_size: .; cdr3_aa: CASSGTGGSTDTQYF; cdr3_nt: TGTGCCAGCAGTGGGACAGGGGGCAGCACAGATACGCAGTATTTT
j_call: TRBJ1-6; v_call: TRBV19; d_call: .; cdr3_length: 14; clone_size: .; cdr3_aa: CASSRLTDNSPLHF; cdr3_nt: TGTGCCAGTAGTAGGTTAACAGATAATTCACCCCTCCACTTT
j_call: TRBJ1-2; v_call: TRBV5-1; d_call: .; cdr3_length: 14; clone_size: many; cdr3_aa: CASSLVQENYGYTF; cdr3_nt: TGCGCCAGCAGCTTGGTACAGGAGAACTATGGCTACACCTTC
j_call: TRBJ2-2; v_call: TRBV6-5; d_call: .; cdr3_length: 14; clone_size: .; cdr3_aa: CASLGPGVTGELFF; cdr3_nt: TGTGCCAGTTTAGGGCCGGGGGTGACCGGGGAGCTGTTTTTT
j_call: TRBJ1-5; v_call: TRBV4-2; d_call: .; cdr3_length: 16; clone_size: .; cdr3_aa: CASSQGRGYSNQPQHF; cdr3_nt: TGTGCCAGCAGCCAGGGACGGGGGTATAGCAATCAGCCCCAGCATTTT